These T cell receptor beta chains were read from a single sample in a study of metastatic and nonmetastatic thyroid tumors. TCRdb reprocessed the PCR reads via MiXCR. The table records over 20,000 clones, around 11% of them present only once. Sequenced input: blood. Every receptor here comes from a female donor with papillary thyroid cancer or a benign thyroid nodule (not recorded which). Some clones in this sample may be carry-over from other donors' samples. The CDR3 runs from the conserved cysteine through the conserved F or W. A D gene is named only where the DNA matches it firmly. Some rows mark clone size as missing; the rest say once, few, many or name a class of expanded clone.

>.|TRBV6-4|TRBJ2-2|medium-sized|15
CASSDAPGETGELFF
TGTGCCAGCAGTGACGCGCCGGGGGAGACCGGGGAGCTGTTTTTT
>.|TRBV11-2|TRBJ2-3|many|15
CASSLASYSTDTQYF
TGTGCCAGCAGCTTAGCATCTTACAGCACAGATACGCAGTATTTT
>TRBD1|TRBV25-1|TRBJ2-2|many|15
CASSERQGAGGELFF
TGTGCCAGCAGTGAACGACAGGGGGCGGGCGGGGAGCTGTTTTTT
>.|TRBV7-9|TRBJ2-5|.|13
CASSSGRAKTQYF
TGTGCCAGCAGCTCTGGCAGAGCCAAGACCCAGTACTTC
>.|TRBV6-1|TRBJ2-7|medium-sized|15
CASSSAFGGPYEQYF
TGTGCCAGCAGTTCTGCGTTTGGGGGTCCCTACGAGCAGTACTTC
>.|TRBV20-1|TRBJ2-1|many|14
CSARDRASPNEQFF
TGCAGTGCTAGAGATCGGGCTAGCCCCAATGAGCAGTTCTTC
>.|TRBV6-2/TRBV6-3|TRBJ2-7|many|20
CASSYSSVGTISASQYEQYF
TGTGCCAGCAGTTACTCGTCGGTCGGCACTATTTCGGCCAGCCAATACGAGCAGTACTTC
>TRBD2|TRBV5-1|TRBJ2-7|many|14
CASSTGLAGYEQYF
TGCGCCAGCAGCACGGGACTAGCGGGCTACGAGCAGTACTTC
>TRBD2|TRBV20-1|TRBJ2-2|many|16
CSARDKGGTSTGELFF
TGCAGTGCTAGAGATAAGGGAGGGACTAGCACCGGGGAGCTGTTTTTT
>TRBD2|TRBV20-1|TRBJ2-1|.|15
CSARGGASGRAGQFF
TGCAGTGCTAGAGGAGGCGCTAGCGGGAGGGCTGGGCAGTTCTTC